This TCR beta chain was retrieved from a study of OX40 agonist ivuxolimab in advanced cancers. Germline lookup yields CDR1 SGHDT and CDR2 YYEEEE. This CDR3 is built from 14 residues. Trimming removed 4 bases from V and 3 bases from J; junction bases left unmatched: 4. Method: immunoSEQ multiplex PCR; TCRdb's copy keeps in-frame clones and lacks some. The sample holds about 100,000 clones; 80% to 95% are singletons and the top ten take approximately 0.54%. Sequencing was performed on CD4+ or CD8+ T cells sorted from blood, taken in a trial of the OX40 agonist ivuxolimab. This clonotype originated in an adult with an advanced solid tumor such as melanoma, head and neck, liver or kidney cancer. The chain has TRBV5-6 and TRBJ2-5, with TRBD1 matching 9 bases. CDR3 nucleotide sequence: TGTGCCAGCAGCCGAGACAGGGGGAAAGAGACCCAGTACTTC. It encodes CASSRDRGKETQYF.